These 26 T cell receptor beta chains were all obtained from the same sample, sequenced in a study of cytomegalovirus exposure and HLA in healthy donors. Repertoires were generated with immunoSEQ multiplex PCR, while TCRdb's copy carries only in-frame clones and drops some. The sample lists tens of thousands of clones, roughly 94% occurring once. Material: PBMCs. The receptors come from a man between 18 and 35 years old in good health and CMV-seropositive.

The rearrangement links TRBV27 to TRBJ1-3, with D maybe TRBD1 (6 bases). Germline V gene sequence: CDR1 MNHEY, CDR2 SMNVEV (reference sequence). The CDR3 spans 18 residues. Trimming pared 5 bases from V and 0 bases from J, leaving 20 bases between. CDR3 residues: CASSGSAPGQRSGNTIYF. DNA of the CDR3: TGTGCCAGCAGTGGGAGCGCACCGGGACAACGCTCTGGAAACACCATATATTTT.

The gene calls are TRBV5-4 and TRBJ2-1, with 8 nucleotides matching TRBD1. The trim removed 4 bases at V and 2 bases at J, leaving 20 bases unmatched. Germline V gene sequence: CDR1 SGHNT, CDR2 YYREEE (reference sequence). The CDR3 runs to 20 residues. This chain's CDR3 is CASSRQGLENFRGPYNEQFF. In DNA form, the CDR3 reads TGTGCCAGCAGCCGACAGGGGCTCGAAAATTTCCGGGGTCCCTACAATGAGCAGTTCTTC.

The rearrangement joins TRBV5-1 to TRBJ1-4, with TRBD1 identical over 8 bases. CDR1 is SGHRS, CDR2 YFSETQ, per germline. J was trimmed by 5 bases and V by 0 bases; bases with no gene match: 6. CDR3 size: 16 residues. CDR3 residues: CASSLVGTGENEKLFF. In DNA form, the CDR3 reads TGCGCCAGCAGCTTGGTGGGGACAGGAGAAAATGAAAAACTGTTTTTT.

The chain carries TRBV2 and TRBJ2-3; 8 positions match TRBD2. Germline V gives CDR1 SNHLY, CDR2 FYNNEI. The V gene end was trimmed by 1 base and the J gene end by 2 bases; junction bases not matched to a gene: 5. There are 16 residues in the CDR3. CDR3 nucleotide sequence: TGTGCCAGCAGTGAAGTCGTCGGGAGGGCCACAGATACGCAGTATTTT. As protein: CASSEVVGRATDTQYF.

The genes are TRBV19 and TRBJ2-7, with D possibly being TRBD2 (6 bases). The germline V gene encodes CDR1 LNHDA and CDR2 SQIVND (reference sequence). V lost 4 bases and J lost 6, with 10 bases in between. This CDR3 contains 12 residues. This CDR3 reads CASSKAGTEQYF. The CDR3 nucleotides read TGTGCCAGTAGTAAGGCGGGGACCGAGCAGTACTTC. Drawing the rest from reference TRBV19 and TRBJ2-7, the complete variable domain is DGGITQSPKYLFRKEGQNVTLSCEQNLNHDAMYWYRQDPGQGLRLIYYSQIVNDFQKGDIAEGYSVSREKKESFPLTVTSAQKNPTAFYLCASSKAGTEQYFGPGTRLTVT.

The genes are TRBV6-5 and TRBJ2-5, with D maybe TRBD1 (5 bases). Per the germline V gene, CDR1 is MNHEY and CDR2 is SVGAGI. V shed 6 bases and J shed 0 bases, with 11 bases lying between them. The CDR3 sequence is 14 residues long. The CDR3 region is CASSSQAYQETQYF. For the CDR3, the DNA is TGTGCCAGCAGCTCACAGGCGTACCAAGAGACCCAGTACTTC.

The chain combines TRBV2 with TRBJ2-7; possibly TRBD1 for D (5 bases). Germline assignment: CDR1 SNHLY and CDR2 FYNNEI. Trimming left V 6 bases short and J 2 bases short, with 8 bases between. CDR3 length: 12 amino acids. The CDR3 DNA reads TGTGCCAGCAGGCAACAGGCCTACGAGCAGTACTTC. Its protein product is CASRQQAYEQYF.

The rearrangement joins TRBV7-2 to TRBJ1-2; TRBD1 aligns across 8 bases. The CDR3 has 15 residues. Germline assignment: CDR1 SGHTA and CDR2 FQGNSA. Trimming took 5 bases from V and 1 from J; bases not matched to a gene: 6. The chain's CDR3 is CASSLGQGHNYGYTF. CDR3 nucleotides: TGTGCCAGCAGCCTTGGACAGGGTCATAACTATGGCTACACCTTC.

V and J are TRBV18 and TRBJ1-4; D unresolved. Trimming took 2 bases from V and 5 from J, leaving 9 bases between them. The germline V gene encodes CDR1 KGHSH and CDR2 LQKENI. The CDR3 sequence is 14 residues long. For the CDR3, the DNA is TGTGCCAGCTCACCAGCGCAGGCAAATGAAAAACTGTTTTTT. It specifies CASSPAQANEKLFF.

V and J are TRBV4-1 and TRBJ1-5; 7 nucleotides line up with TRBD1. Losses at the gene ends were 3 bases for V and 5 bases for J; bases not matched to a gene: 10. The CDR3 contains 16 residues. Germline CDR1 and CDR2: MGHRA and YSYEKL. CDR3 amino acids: CASSHRTGMMDQPQHF. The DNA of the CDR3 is TGCGCCAGCAGCCACCGGACAGGAATGATGGATCAGCCCCAGCATTTT.

The chain's CDR3 is CASSPYQPQKQFF. The DNA of the CDR3 is TGTGCCAGCTCACCATACCAACCCCAGAAGCAGTTCTTC. This sequence joins TRBV18 and TRBJ2-1; D is undetermined. V lost 2 bases, J lost 11 bases, and 13 bases lay in between. This CDR3 is 13 amino acids long. Germline V CDR1 and CDR2: KGHSH, LQKENI.

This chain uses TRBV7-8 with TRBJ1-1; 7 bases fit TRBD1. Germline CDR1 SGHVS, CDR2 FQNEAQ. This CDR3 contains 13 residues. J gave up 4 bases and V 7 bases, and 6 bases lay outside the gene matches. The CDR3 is CASTTGSGTEAFF. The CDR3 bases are TGTGCCAGCACGACAGGGTCGGGCACTGAAGCTTTCTTT.

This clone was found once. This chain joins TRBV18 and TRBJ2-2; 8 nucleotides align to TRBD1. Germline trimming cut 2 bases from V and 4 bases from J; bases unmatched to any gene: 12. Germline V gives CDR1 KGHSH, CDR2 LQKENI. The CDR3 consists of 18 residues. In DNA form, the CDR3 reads TGTGCCAGCTCACCAGCCAGTACAGGGGGGACTGGCACCGGGGAGCTGTTTTTT. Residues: CASSPASTGGTGTGELFF.

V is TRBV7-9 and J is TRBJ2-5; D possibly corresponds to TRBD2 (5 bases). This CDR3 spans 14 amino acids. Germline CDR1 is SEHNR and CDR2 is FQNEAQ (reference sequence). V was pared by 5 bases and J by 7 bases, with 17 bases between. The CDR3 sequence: CASSPVGIGGTQYF. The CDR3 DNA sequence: TGTGCCAGCAGCCCCGTTGGGATAGGAGGGACCCAGTACTTC. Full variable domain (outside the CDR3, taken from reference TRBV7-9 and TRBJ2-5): DTGVSQNPRHKITKRGQNVTFRCDPISEHNRLYWYRQTLGQGPEFLTYFQNEAQLEKSRLLSDRFSAERPKGSFSTLEIQRTEQGDSAMYLCASSPVGIGGTQYFGPGTRLLVL.

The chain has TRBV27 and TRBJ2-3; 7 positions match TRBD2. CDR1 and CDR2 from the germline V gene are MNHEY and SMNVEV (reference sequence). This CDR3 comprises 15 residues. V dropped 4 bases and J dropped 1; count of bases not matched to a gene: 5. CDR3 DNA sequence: TGTGCCAGCAGTTCCCCGAGCGGGGGCACAGATACGCAGTATTTT. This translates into CASSSPSGGTDTQYF.

The DNA for the CDR3 is TGTGCCTACACTAACCGGGACAGGGGCTACGAGCAGTACTTC. This translates into CAYTNRDRGYEQYF. This chain uses TRBV30 with TRBJ2-7; 10 bases are shared with TRBD1. Germline trimming cut 7 bases from V and 3 bases from J; bases unmatched to any gene: 9. The CDR3 covers 14 residues. Germline V gene data show CDR1 as GTSNPN and CDR2 as SVGIG (reference sequence).

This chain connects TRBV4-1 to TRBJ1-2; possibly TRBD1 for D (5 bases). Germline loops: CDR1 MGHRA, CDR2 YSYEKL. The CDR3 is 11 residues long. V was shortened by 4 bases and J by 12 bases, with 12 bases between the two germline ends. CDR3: CASSRREVHTF. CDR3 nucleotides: TGCGCCAGCAGCCGCAGGGAAGTACACACCTTC.

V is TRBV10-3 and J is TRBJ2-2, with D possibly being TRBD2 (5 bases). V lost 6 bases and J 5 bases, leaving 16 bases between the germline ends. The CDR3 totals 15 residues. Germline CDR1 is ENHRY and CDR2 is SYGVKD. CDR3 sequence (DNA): TGTGCCATCAGAGACACGGGGAAGGGTACCGGGGAGCTGTTTTTT. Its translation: CAIRDTGKGTGELFF.

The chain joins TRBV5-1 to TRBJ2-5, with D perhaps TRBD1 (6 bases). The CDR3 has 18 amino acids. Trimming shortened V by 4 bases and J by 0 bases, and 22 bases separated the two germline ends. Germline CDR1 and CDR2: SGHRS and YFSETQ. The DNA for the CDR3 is TGCGCCAGCAGCCCCGGGGAATCGACAGGTCCGTACCAAGAGACCCAGTACTTC. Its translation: CASSPGESTGPYQETQYF.

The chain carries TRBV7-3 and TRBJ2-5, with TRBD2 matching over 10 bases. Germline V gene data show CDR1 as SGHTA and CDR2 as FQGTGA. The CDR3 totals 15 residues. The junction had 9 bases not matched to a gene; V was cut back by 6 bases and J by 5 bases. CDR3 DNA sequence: TGTGCCAGCAGTCTGCTAGCGGGGGAAGGGGAGACCCAGTACTTC. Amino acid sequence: CASSLLAGEGETQYF. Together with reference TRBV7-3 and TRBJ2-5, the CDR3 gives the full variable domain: GAGVSQTPSNKVTEKGKYVELRCDPISGHTALYWYRQSLGQGPEFLIYFQGTGAADDSGLPNDRFFAVRPEGSVSTLKIQRTERGDSAVYLCASSLLAGEGETQYFGPGTRLLVL.

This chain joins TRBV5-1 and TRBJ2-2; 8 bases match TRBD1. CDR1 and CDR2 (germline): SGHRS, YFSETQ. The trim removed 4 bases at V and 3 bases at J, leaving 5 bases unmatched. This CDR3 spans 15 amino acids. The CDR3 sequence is CASSPTGVDTGELFF. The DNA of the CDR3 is TGCGCCAGCAGCCCGACAGGGGTTGACACCGGGGAGCTGTTTTTT.

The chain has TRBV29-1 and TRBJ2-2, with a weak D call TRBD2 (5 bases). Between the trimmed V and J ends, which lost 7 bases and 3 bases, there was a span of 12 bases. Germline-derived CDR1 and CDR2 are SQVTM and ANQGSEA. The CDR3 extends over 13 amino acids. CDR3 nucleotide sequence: TGCAGCGCTAGGGAGTTGGACACCGGGGAGCTGTTTTTT. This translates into CSARELDTGELFF.

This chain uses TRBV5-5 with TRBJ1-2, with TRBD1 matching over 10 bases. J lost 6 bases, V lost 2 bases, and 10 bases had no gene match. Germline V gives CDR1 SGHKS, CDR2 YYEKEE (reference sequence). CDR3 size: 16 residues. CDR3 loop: CASSLGQGGFIDGYTF. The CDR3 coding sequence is TGTGCCAGCAGCTTAGGACAGGGGGGTTTTATAGATGGCTACACCTTC.

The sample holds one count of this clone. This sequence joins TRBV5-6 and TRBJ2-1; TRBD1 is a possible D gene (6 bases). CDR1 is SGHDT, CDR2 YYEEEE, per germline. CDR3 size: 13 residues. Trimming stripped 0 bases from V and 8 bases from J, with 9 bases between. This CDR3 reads CASSLVGAYEQFF. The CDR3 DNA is TGTGCCAGCAGCTTGGTGGGGGCATATGAGCAGTTCTTC. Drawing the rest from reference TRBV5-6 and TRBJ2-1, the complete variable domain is DAGVTQSPTHLIKTRGQQVTLRCSPKSGHDTVSWYQQALGQGPQFIFQYYEEEERQRGNFPDRFSGHQFPNYSSELNVNALLLGDSALYLCASSLVGAYEQFFGPGTRLTVL.

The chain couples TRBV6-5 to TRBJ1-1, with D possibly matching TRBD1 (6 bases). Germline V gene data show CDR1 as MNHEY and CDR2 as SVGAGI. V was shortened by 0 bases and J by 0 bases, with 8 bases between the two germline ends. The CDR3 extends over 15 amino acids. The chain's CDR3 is CASSYSGHMNTEAFF. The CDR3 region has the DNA TGTGCCAGCAGTTACTCGGGACACATGAACACTGAAGCTTTCTTT.

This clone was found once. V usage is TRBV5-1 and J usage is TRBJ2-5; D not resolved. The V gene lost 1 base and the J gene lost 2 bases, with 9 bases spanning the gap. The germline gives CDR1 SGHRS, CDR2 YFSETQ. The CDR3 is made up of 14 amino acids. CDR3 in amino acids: CASSLFPRQETQYF. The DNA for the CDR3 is TGCGCCAGCAGCTTGTTTCCGAGACAAGAGACCCAGTACTTC.